These 21 T cell receptor beta chains were all obtained from the same sample, sequenced in a study of T cells after posttransplantation cyclophosphamide. The table came from immunoSEQ multiplex PCR; TCRdb's copy has only in-frame clones and leaves some out. Among around 66,000 clones listed, about 93% were seen once. Sequencing input: PBMCs. The receptors derive from a woman in her 30s in good health and a related stem cell transplant donor.

The J gene is TRBJ2-1, the V gene TRBV7-2; the match to TRBD2 covers 12 bases. The germline V gene encodes CDR1 SGHTA and CDR2 FQGNSA. The CDR3 is 15 amino acids. J lost 4 bases, V lost 4 bases, and 2 bases had no gene match. The CDR3 DNA reads as TGTGCCAGCAGCTCGACTAGCGGGGGATACAATGAGCAGTTCTTC. It yields the protein CASSSTSGGYNEQFF.

The chain combines TRBV6-6 with TRBJ1-6, with unresolved D. This CDR3 region has 15 residues. Trimming shortened V by 0 bases and J by 10 bases, and 13 bases separated the two germline ends. Germline CDR1 MNHNY, CDR2 SVGAGI (reference sequence). This chain's CDR3 is CASSYSRREASPLHF. CDR3 DNA: TGTGCCAGCAGTTACTCGAGGAGGGAGGCGTCACCCCTCCACTTT.

The chain carries TRBV2 and TRBJ2-5; D tentatively reads TRBD1 or TRBD2 (5 bases each). This CDR3 has 12 residues. The V and J ends lost 6 bases and 4 bases respectively, with 9 bases between them. CDR1 is SNHLY, CDR2 FYNNEI, per germline. The CDR3 here is CASSRDGETQYF. The CDR3 coding sequence is TGTGCCAGCAGCAGGGACGGAGAGACCCAGTACTTC.

The chain employs TRBV2 and TRBJ2-2, with TRBD1 matching 7 bases. The CDR3 has 15 amino acids. Germline V gene lookup returns CDR1 SNHLY and CDR2 FYNNEI. V dropped 3 bases and J dropped 3; count of bases not matched to a gene: 4. The CDR3 loop reads CASSEQGVYTGELFF. CDR3 nucleotides: TGTGCCAGCAGTGAGCAGGGGGTTTACACCGGGGAGCTGTTTTTT. The full variable domain, its missing parts supplied by reference TRBV2 and TRBJ2-2, is EPEVTQTPSHQVTQMGQEVILRCVPISNHLYFYWYRQILGQKVEFLVSFYNNEISEKSEIFDDQFSVERPDGSNFTLKIRSTKLEDSAMYFCASSEQGVYTGELFFGEGSRLTVL.

The chain has TRBV7-2 and TRBJ1-1; D is uncertain. The germline V gene has CDR1 SGHTA and CDR2 FQGNSA. V shed 6 bases and J shed 4 bases, with 12 bases lying between them. The CDR3 contains 13 residues. Here the CDR3 reads CASSPVVSTEAFF. The DNA of the CDR3 is TGTGCCAGCAGTCCCGTGGTGAGCACTGAAGCTTTCTTT.

The chain is built from TRBV6-1 and TRBJ1-2; D gene unclear. V shed 3 bases and J shed 3 bases, with 11 bases lying between them. This CDR3 contains 14 residues. Germline values: CDR1 MNHNS, CDR2 SASEGT. The CDR3 sequence is CASSDLRGDYGYTF. The CDR3 region has the DNA TGTGCCAGCAGTGATCTCCGGGGTGACTATGGCTACACCTTC.

The chain links TRBV6-1 to TRBJ1-2; no reliable D call. CDR3 length: 12 residues. V lost 7 bases and J lost 4, with 10 bases in between. Germline V gene data show CDR1 as MNHNS and CDR2 as SASEGT. The CDR3 is CASNGDGYGYTF. The CDR3 coding sequence is TGTGCCAGCAATGGCGACGGCTATGGCTACACCTTC.

The chain joins TRBV5-1 to TRBJ2-1; no reliable D call. Germline values: CDR1 SGHRS, CDR2 YFSETQ. Trimming removed 0 bases from V and 6 bases from J, with 4 bases in between. The CDR3 is 12 residues long. Here the CDR3 reads CASSLEGNEQFF. The DNA of the CDR3 is TGCGCCAGCAGCTTGGAGGGCAATGAGCAGTTCTTC.

The CDR3 spells CASSHRTGLSYQPQHF. CDR3 nucleotide sequence: TGTGCCAGCAGCCATAGGACAGGGCTTTCGTATCAGCCCCAGCATTTT. This chain links TRBV21-1 with TRBJ1-5; the D call in the table, TRBD1, was not verified against the DNA. TRBV21-1 is a known pseudogene. The CDR3 is made up of 16 amino acids.

CDR3 protein: CASSLALGGPGANVLTF. The DNA for the CDR3 is TGCGCCAGCAGCTTGGCCTTGGGGGGGCCTGGGGCCAACGTCCTGACTTTC. J is TRBJ2-6 and V is TRBV5-1; the D gene is possibly TRBD2 (7 bases). CDR1 is SGHRS, CDR2 YFSETQ, per germline. The ends were cut back, 0 bases at V and 2 bases at J, with 12 bases in the middle. The CDR3 sequence is 17 residues long.

This clone was recorded only once. V gene TRBV2 combines with J gene TRBJ1-1; D remains unclear. CDR3 length: 13 residues. V lost 7 bases and J lost 6, with 15 bases in between. Germline V gives CDR1 SNHLY, CDR2 FYNNEI. This chain's CDR3 is CASIESGVAEAFF. The CDR3, as DNA: TGTGCCAGCATTGAGTCCGGGGTCGCTGAAGCTTTCTTT.

The V call is TRBV11-3, the J call TRBJ2-2; 8 nucleotides agree with TRBD1. Per the germline V gene, CDR1 is SGHNT and CDR2 is YENEEA. Germline trimming cut 8 bases from V and 5 bases from J; bases unmatched to any gene: 7. The CDR3 loop spans 14 amino acids. In DNA, the CDR3 is TGTGCCAGCCGCCCCCGGACAGGGACCGGGGAGCTGTTTTTT. Protein product: CASRPRTGTGELFF.

The chain has TRBV7-2 and TRBJ2-3; D is undetermined. This CDR3 contains 15 residues. With 5 bases removed from V and 2 bases from J, the gap between germline ends came to 14 bases. CDR1 and CDR2 (germline): SGHTA, FQGNSA. In nucleotides, the CDR3 is TGTGCCAGCAGCCCCGTCGACACACCCACAGATACGCAGTATTTT. It specifies CASSPVDTPTDTQYF.

This chain joins TRBV4-3 and TRBJ2-3; possibly TRBD2 for D (5 bases). The CDR3 runs to 14 residues. Germline V gene sequence: CDR1 LGHNA, CDR2 YSLEER. V lost 0 bases and J 7 bases, leaving 11 bases between the germline ends. This chain's CDR3 is CASSQDRGLHTQYF. CDR3 nucleotide sequence: TGCGCCAGCAGCCAAGATCGAGGACTTCATACGCAGTATTTT.

The chain employs TRBV27 and TRBJ1-2; 8 bases match TRBD1. Germline CDR1 reads MNHEY; CDR2 reads SMNVEV (reference sequence). This CDR3 contains 14 residues. The ends lost 4 bases at V and 8 bases at J; junction bases unmatched: 9. The CDR3 DNA sequence: TGTGCCAGCAGTTATACAGGGGGTACTTCGGGCTACACCTTC. Residues: CASSYTGGTSGYTF.

CDR3 residues: CASSPMDRVYNSPLHF. The DNA of the CDR3 is TGTGCCAGCAGCCCGATGGACAGGGTTTATAATTCACCCCTCCACTTT. V gene TRBV11-2 combines with J gene TRBJ1-6; 8 nucleotides line up with TRBD1. V lost 5 bases to trimming and J lost 4 bases; unmatched junction nucleotides: 7. The CDR3 sequence is 16 residues long. CDR1 is SGHAT and CDR2 is FQNNGV in the germline V gene.

J is TRBJ2-5 and V is TRBV4-1; TRBD1 aligns across 9 bases. Germline V CDR1 and CDR2: MGHRA, YSYEKL. V was clipped by 1 base and J by 6 bases; unmatched bases: 9. The CDR3 has 16 amino acids. CDR3: CASSQGLTGGEKTQYF. In nucleotides, the CDR3 is TGCGCCAGCAGCCAAGGGTTAACAGGGGGCGAGAAGACCCAGTACTTC.

V gene TRBV4-3 combines with J gene TRBJ2-1; D uncertain. Germline CDR1 LGHNA, CDR2 YSLEER. The CDR3 covers 15 residues. Between the trimmed V and J ends, which lost 4 bases and 3 bases, there was a span of 13 bases. DNA of the CDR3: TGCGCCAGCAGCCCCCTCTTCGTAGACTACAATGAGCAGTTCTTC. This encodes CASSPLFVDYNEQFF.

The chain combines TRBV5-4 with TRBJ1-2, with D possibly matching TRBD1 (6 bases). Germline V gene lookup returns CDR1 SGHNT and CDR2 YYREEE (reference sequence). The CDR3 consists of 16 residues. Trimming took 4 bases from V and 4 from J, leaving 20 bases between them. Written as DNA, the CDR3 is TGTGCCAGCAGCCCTGAGACAGGCCGACTCACCTATGGCTACACCTTC. As protein: CASSPETGRLTYGYTF.

This chain uses TRBV2 with TRBJ2-1; D unresolved. Germline lookup yields CDR1 SNHLY and CDR2 FYNNEI. The CDR3 has 14 residues. V lost 8 bases and J 11 bases, leaving 22 bases between the germline ends. For the CDR3, the DNA is TGTGCCAGCGCCACTTATATTGGTAGCAGGCAGCAGTTCTTC. It codes for CASATYIGSRQQFF.

This clone has just a few counts. V usage is TRBV29-1 and J usage is TRBJ2-5, with D possibly TRBD1 on 6 matching bases. This CDR3 region has 13 residues. Germline V gene lookup returns CDR1 SQVTM and CDR2 ANQGSEA. Trimming shortened V by 4 bases and J by 2 bases, and 11 bases separated the two germline ends. The CDR3 DNA reads TGCAGCGTTGTAGGTACAGGGCAAGAGACCCAGTACTTC. As protein: CSVVGTGQETQYF.